This T cell receptor beta chain was captured by sequencing in a study of T cells in Graves' hyperthyroidism and ophthalmopathy. Germline CDR1 and CDR2: ENHRY and SYGVKD. Deletions cut 4 bases from V and 4 bases from J, with 13 bases between. The CDR3 sequence is 14 residues long. RNA transcripts were the template for amplifying TCR beta CDR3 regions. The study used the HTBI primer set for a first-round RT-PCR of the TCR CDR3. MiXCR, run by TCRdb on the multiplex PCR reads, gives a single entry per CDR3 protein. This sample carries 500,000 to 600,000 distinct CDR3 sequences, 40% to 55% of them seen once, and the ten largest clones take more than 7.5%. Not enrolled were patients with uncontrolled infection, other autoimmune disease, pregnancy or lactation. This clonotype was seen repeatedly, ten times or more.

Sequenced sample: peripheral blood or thyroid tissue (not recorded which). The receptor was isolated from a woman in her late teens or twenties with Graves' hyperthyroidism. This sequence joins TRBV10-3 and TRBJ1-1; a weak D match, TRBD1 (5 bases). This chain's CDR3 is CAISGAGASTEAFF. The CDR3 nucleotides read TGTGCCATCAGTGGTGCCGGGGCCAGCACTGAAGCTTTCTTT.